These 18 T cell receptor beta chains came from one sample sequenced in a study of blood T cell repertoires in COVID-19. Clones were read by immunoSEQ multiplex PCR, and TCRdb kept only the in-frame ones, dropping some. The sample has about 120,000 clones, around 86% seen once; the top ten hold roughly 29%. Sequences were obtained from peripheral blood. The receptors were sampled from a woman between 65 and 79 years old with acute or convalescent COVID-19.

This CDR3 is CASTEGRGEQYF. CDR3 sequence (DNA): TGTGCCAGCACGGAGGGGCGTGGCGAGCAGTACTTC. V and J are TRBV2 and TRBJ2-7; a possible D gene is TRBD2 (6 bases). From germline, CDR1 is SNHLY and CDR2 FYNNEI. CDR3 size: 12 residues. V lost 7 bases and J 6 bases, leaving 13 bases between the germline ends.

This sequence joins TRBV10-2 and TRBJ1-5, with 11 nucleotides matching TRBD1. After removal of 4 bases from V and 5 bases from J, the junction contained 1 base not matched to a gene. Looked up from germline, CDR1 is WSHSY and CDR2 is SAAADI. This CDR3 contains 14 residues. CDR3 sequence: CASSGTGGHQPQHF. The CDR3 region has the DNA TGCGCCAGCAGTGGGACAGGGGGCCATCAGCCCCAGCATTTT.

This chain links TRBV28 with TRBJ2-7; 8 bases map to TRBD1. The V gene's germline CDR1 is MDHEN and CDR2 SYDVKM. The V gene end was trimmed by 6 bases and the J gene end by 7 bases; junction bases not matched to a gene: 8. This CDR3 is built from 13 residues. Here the CDR3 DNA reads TGTGCCAGCAGGTCAGGGGGCCGAGGAGAGCAGTACTTC. This sequence encodes CASRSGGRGEQYF.

V usage is TRBV19 and J usage is TRBJ1-6, with 9 positions matching TRBD1. Germline trimming cut 1 base from V and 10 bases from J; bases unmatched to any gene: 5. Germline V lookup: CDR1 LNHDA, CDR2 SQIVND (reference sequence). The CDR3 has 15 residues. CDR3 sequence reads: CASSIGGTGNSPLHF. The CDR3 DNA follows: TGTGCCAGTAGTATAGGGGGGACAGGGAACTCACCCCTCCACTTT.

This sequence joins TRBV4-1 and TRBJ1-4; no clear D gene. CDR3 length: 13 residues. CDR1 and CDR2 from the germline V gene are MGHRA and YSYEKL. The V and J ends lost 4 bases and 8 bases respectively, with 11 bases between them. CDR3 amino acids: CASSLLIREKLFF. In nucleotides, the CDR3 is TGCGCCAGCAGCCTGCTGATTCGGGAAAAACTGTTTTTT.

The chain is built from TRBV9 and TRBJ1-3; no reliable D call. V shed 0 bases and J shed 7 bases, with 17 bases lying between them. The germline V gene has CDR1 SGDLS and CDR2 YYNGEE. The CDR3 has 16 residues. CDR3 amino acids: CASSVDGRPGVNTIYF. In nucleotides, the CDR3 is TGTGCCAGCAGCGTAGATGGAAGGCCCGGGGTTAACACCATATATTTT.

This CDR3 is CASSEGDRAYEQYF. The DNA for the CDR3 is TGTGCCAGCAGCGAAGGGGACAGGGCCTACGAGCAGTACTTC. This sequence joins TRBV3-1 (or the pseudogene TRBV3-2) and TRBJ2-7; 9 bases are a match to TRBD1. CDR3 size: 14 residues. Losses at the gene ends were 5 bases for V and 2 bases for J; bases not matched to a gene: 4. The germline CDR1 and CDR2 sequences are LGHDT and YNNKEL (reference sequence).

The genes are TRBV2 and TRBJ2-1; D gene unclear. V shed 8 bases and J shed 0 bases, with 5 bases lying between them. CDR1 is SNHLY, CDR2 FYNNEI, per germline. The CDR3 has 12 amino acids. The CDR3 here is CASWSSYNEQFF. Here the CDR3 DNA reads TGTGCCAGCTGGAGCTCCTACAATGAGCAGTTCTTC. The full variable domain, in which reference TRBV2 and TRBJ2-1 provide the parts outside the CDR3, is EPEVTQTPSHQVTQMGQEVILRCVPISNHLYFYWYRQILGQKVEFLVSFYNNEISEKSEIFDDQFSVERPDGSNFTLKIRSTKLEDSAMYFCASWSSYNEQFFGPGTRLTVL.

In regard to this clone: The CDR3 does not end in the conserved phenylalanine or tryptophan, so this is likely a read error. The DNA is left out, because the CDR3 cannot be placed on it with certainty; the CDR3 is given as TCRdb lists it. This sequence joins TRBV23-1 and TRBJ1-5; no check of the table's D call, TRBD1, against the DNA was made. TRBV23-1 is given ORF status, its function remaining uncertain. The length of the CDR3 is 14 amino acids, counting both ends. The CDR3 sequence: CASSQSNPPWTGGV.

The gene calls are TRBV5-3 and TRBJ1-6; 12 bases are shared with TRBD1. TRBV5-3 is an open reading frame, and its role is uncertain. The trim removed 4 bases at V and 0 bases at J, leaving 8 bases unmatched. This CDR3 has 19 amino acids. CDR3 sequence: CARSTPGQGANSYNSPLHF. The CDR3 coding sequence is TGTGCCAGAAGCACCCCGGGACAGGGGGCCAACTCCTATAATTCACCCCTCCACTTT.

A few counts support this clone. The chain is built from TRBV4-2 and TRBJ1-2; no definite D call. The V gene lost 0 bases and the J gene lost 1 base, with 12 bases spanning the gap. Looked up from germline, CDR1 is LGHNA and CDR2 is YNFKEQ. The CDR3 has 16 residues. The CDR3 DNA follows: TGTGCCAGCAGCCAAGATTCGAGGCAGAATAACTATGGCTACACCTTC. Residues: CASSQDSRQNNYGYTF.

The chain combines TRBV5-1 with TRBJ1-1; 9 nucleotides align to TRBD1. Trimming removed 4 bases from V and 5 bases from J; junction bases left unmatched: 9. The CDR3 totals 15 residues. In germline, CDR1 is SGHRS, CDR2 YFSETQ. The CDR3 nucleotides are TGCGCCAGCAGCCAGTTGCCGGACAGGGGTACTGAAGCTTTCTTT. Its translation: CASSQLPDRGTEAFF.

The V gene is TRBV19, the J gene TRBJ1-1; weak D call: TRBD1 (6 bases). Trimming removed 4 bases at V and 5 bases at J, with 17 bases between. Germline V CDR1 and CDR2: LNHDA, SQIVND (reference sequence). This CDR3 has 15 amino acids. DNA of the CDR3: TGTGCCAGTAGTAGATTACAGGGCGTCTTTACTGAAGCTTTCTTT. It is translated as CASSRLQGVFTEAFF.

The sample holds one count of this clone. The V gene is TRBV29-1, the J gene TRBJ1-3; 7 positions match TRBD1. J lost 0 bases, V lost 2 bases, and 7 bases had no gene match. Germline-derived CDR1 and CDR2 are SQVTM and ANQGSEA. The CDR3 extends over 16 amino acids. The CDR3 DNA reads as TGCAGCGTTGAACTAAGACAGGGCCTCTCTGGAAACACCATATATTTT. Its protein is CSVELRQGLSGNTIYF.

A single count supports this clone. The chain carries TRBV6-5 and TRBJ1-2, with D perhaps matching TRBD1 (6 bases). This CDR3 spans 11 amino acids. The germline V gene encodes CDR1 MNHEY and CDR2 SVGAGI. V lost 4 bases, J lost 7 bases, and 7 bases lay in between. CDR3 bases: TGTGCCAGCAGTTTCAGGGGTGGCTACACCTTC. Translated, it gives CASSFRGGYTF.

The table lists this clone with a count of one. The chain uses TRBV9 and TRBJ1-1, with 8 bases aligning to TRBD1. This CDR3 comprises 14 residues. CDR1 and CDR2 from the germline V gene are SGDLS and YYNGEE. V shed 5 bases and J 5 bases; nucleotides not matched to a gene: 8. CDR3 sequence: CASSPGGSRTEAFF. The CDR3, as DNA: TGTGCCAGCAGTCCAGGGGGCAGTAGAACTGAAGCTTTCTTT. The entire variable domain, with the rest obtained from reference TRBV9 and TRBJ1-1, is as follows: DSGVTQTPKHLITATGQRVTLRCSPRSGDLSVYWYQQSLDQGLQFLIQYYNGEERAKGNILERFSAQQFPDLHSELNLSSLELGDSALYFCASSPGGSRTEAFFGQGTRLTVV.

This clone was detected once. The CDR3 is CASIPSSYEQYF. For the CDR3, the DNA is TGTGCCAGCATTCCTAGCTCCTACGAGCAGTACTTC. V is TRBV6-5 and J is TRBJ2-7; no clear D gene. Trimming removed 7 bases from V and 0 bases from J, with 7 bases in between. This CDR3 contains 12 residues. Germline assignment: CDR1 MNHEY and CDR2 SVGAGI.

This chain connects TRBV9 to TRBJ2-2; 7 nucleotides agree with TRBD2. The V gene's germline CDR1 is SGDLS and CDR2 YYNGEE. The CDR3 totals 15 residues. V lost 0 bases, J lost 3 bases, and 2 bases stayed unmatched. This chain's CDR3 is CASSVELAHTGELFF. In DNA form, the CDR3 reads TGTGCCAGCAGCGTAGAACTAGCGCACACCGGGGAGCTGTTTTTT.